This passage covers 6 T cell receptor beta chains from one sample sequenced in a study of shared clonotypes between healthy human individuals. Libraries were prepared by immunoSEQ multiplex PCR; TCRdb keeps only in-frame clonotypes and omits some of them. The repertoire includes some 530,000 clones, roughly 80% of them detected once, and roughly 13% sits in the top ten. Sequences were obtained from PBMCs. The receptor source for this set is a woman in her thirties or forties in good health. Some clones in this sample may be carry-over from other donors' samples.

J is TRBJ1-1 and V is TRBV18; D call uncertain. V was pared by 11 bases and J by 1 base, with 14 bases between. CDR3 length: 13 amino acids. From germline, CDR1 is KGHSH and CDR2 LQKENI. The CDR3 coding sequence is TGTGCCCTTTCCAGAGGAACGAACACTGAAGCTTTCTTT. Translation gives CALSRGTNTEAFF.

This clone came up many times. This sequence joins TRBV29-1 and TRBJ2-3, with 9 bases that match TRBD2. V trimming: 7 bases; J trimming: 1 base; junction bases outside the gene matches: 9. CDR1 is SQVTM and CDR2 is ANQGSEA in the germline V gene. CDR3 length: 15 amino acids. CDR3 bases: TGCAGCGCTCGTAGCGGGAGAGGTGGCACAGATACGCAGTATTTT. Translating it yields CSARSGRGGTDTQYF.

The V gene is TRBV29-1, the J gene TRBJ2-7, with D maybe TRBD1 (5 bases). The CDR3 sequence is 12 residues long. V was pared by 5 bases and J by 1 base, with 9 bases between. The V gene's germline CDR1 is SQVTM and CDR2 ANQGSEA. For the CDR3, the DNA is TGCAGCGTTTCGACAGAATCCTACGAGCAGTACTTC. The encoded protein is CSVSTESYEQYF.

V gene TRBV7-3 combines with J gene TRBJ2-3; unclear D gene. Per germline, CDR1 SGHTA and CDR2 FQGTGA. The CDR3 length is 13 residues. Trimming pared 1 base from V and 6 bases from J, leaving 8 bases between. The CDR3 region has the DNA TGTGCCAGCAGCTTAAGCCCCCGGGATACGCAGTATTTT. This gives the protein CASSLSPRDTQYF.

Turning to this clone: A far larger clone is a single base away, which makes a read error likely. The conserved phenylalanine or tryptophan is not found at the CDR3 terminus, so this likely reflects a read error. CDR3 nucleotide sequence: TGCAGCGTTGGGGGCGGCTCCTACGAGCAGTACATC. The encoded protein is CSVGGGSYEQYI. The chain uses TRBV29-1 and TRBJ2-7; possible D gene TRBD1, 5 bases. Trimming cost V 4 bases and J 0 bases, with 7 bases left between them. Germline V gene sequence: CDR1 SQVTM, CDR2 ANQGSEA. The CDR3 is 12 amino acids.

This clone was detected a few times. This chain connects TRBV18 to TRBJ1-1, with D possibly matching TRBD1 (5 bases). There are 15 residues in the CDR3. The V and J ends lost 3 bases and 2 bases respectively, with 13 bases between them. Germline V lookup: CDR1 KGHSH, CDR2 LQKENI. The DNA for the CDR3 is TGTGCCAGCTCACCTTCGGGACTAGGAAACACTGAAGCTTTCTTT. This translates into CASSPSGLGNTEAFF.